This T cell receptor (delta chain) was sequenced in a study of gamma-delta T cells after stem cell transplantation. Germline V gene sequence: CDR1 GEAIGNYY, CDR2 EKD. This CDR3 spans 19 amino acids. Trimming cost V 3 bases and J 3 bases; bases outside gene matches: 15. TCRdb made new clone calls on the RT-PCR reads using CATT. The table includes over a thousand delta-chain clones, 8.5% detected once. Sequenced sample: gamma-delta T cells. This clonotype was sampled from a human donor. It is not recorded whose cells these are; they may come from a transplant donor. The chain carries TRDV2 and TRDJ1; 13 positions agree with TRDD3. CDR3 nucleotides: TGTGCCTGTGACCTACTACTGGGGGATACGCGGAGGTCGCCCGATAAACTCATCTTT. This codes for CACDLLLGDTRRSPDKLIF.